These T cell receptor beta chains were read from a single sample in a study of blood T cell repertoires in COVID-19. TCRdb's table, derived via immunoSEQ multiplex PCR, lists solely in-frame clones and lacks some. The sample includes almost 400,000 clones, roughly 86% seen only once; the top ten take over 2%. The sample comprised peripheral blood. The receptors here all came from a woman aged 55-70 years with COVID-19, enrolled during active disease. Both conserved end residues are part of each CDR3. D genes are given only for firm matches. Not all rows give a size; the values are once, few, many and, for expanded clones, a class.

D	J	V	size	CDR3	DNA
.	TRBJ2-4	TRBV15	.	CATSSGVTPEYF	TGTGCCACCAGCAGCGGGGTAACCCCTGAGTACTTC
TRBD1	TRBJ1-2	TRBV7-9	.	CASSLETGADGYTF	TGTGCCAGCAGCTTAGAGACAGGGGCGGATGGCTACACCTTC
.	TRBJ1-2	TRBV3-1/TRBV3-2	once	CASSQGDWWGYTF	TGTGCCAGCAGCCAAGGTGACTGGTGGGGCTACACCTTC
TRBD2	TRBJ2-5	TRBV6-2/TRBV6-3	.	CASSYSGLALETQYF	TGTGCCAGCAGTTACTCGGGACTAGCGTTAGAGACCCAGTACTTC
TRBD1	TRBJ2-3	TRBV5-1	.	CASSPSGTGGTYTQYF	TGCGCCAGCAGCCCCTCCGGGACAGGGGGCACTTATACGCAGTATTTT
TRBD1	TRBJ1-1	TRBV7-8	once	CASRQGALGTEAFF	TGTGCCAGCAGGCAGGGGGCCTTGGGCACTGAAGCTTTCTTT
.	TRBJ1-3	TRBV3-1/TRBV3-2	many	CASSQSQKGNTIYF	TGTGCCAGCAGCCAATCCCAAAAAGGAAACACCATATATTTT
TRBD2	TRBJ2-3	TRBV5-4	.	CASSIISGGATDTQYF	TGTGCCAGCAGTATCATTAGCGGGGGGGCCACAGATACGCAGTATTTT
TRBD2	TRBJ2-2	TRBV11-3	.	CASSSLAGNTGELFF	TGTGCCAGCAGCTCGCTAGCGGGAAACACCGGGGAGCTGTTTTTT
.	TRBJ2-5	TRBV7-8	.	CASSLVIQTQETQYF	TGTGCCAGCAGCTTAGTAATACAGACCCAAGAGACCCAGTACTTC
.	TRBJ1-1	TRBV29-1	.	CSVDAPEAFF	TGCAGCGTTGATGCGCCTGAAGCTTTCTTT
TRBD1	TRBJ1-5	TRBV19	.	CASKDRGTGNQPQHF	TGTGCCAGTAAAGACAGGGGAACGGGCAATCAGCCCCAGCATTTT
.	TRBJ1-1	TRBV7-2	few	CASSLGGPTEAFF	TGTGCCAGCAGCTTAGGAGGGCCCACTGAAGCTTTCTTT
TRBD1	TRBJ1-2	TRBV10-3	.	CAISHAQQGMYGYTF	TGTGCCATCAGCCATGCACAACAGGGGATGTATGGCTACACCTTC
TRBD1	TRBJ1-3	TRBV7-9	few	CASSPQGAGSGNTIYF	TGTGCCAGCAGCCCACAGGGGGCAGGCTCTGGAAACACCATATATTTT
.	TRBJ1-1	TRBV5-6	.	CASSRSGGDNKAFF	TGTGCCAGCAGCCGGTCTGGGGGCGACAATAAAGCTTTCTTT
TRBD2	TRBJ2-5	TRBV19	.	CASSRDTSGGALGTQYF	TGTGCCAGTAGCAGAGATACTAGCGGGGGGGCCTTGGGGACCCAGTACTTC
.	TRBJ1-1	TRBV27	few	CASSFLGSSLAFF	TGTGCCAGCAGTTTCCTAGGGAGCTCGTTGGCTTTCTTT
TRBD2	TRBJ2-7	TRBV3-1/TRBV3-2	once	CASSISSGGANEQYF	TGTGCCAGCAGTATCTCTAGCGGGGGGGCCAACGAGCAGTACTTC
.	TRBJ2-7	TRBV7-9	.	CASSWTEAYEQYF	TGTGCCAGCAGCTGGACGGAGGCTTACGAGCAGTACTTC
TRBD1	TRBJ1-1	TRBV18	.	CASSPLGQGGTEAFF	TGTGCCAGCTCACCCCTCGGACAGGGGGGCACTGAAGCTTTCTTT
TRBD1	TRBJ1-2	TRBV7-9	.	CASSRDRGYGYTF	TGTGCCAGCAGCCGGGACAGGGGATATGGCTACACCTTC
TRBD1	TRBJ1-1	TRBV6-6	.	CASRGGGPEAFF	TGTGCCAGCAGAGGGGGCGGGCCTGAAGCTTTCTTT
.	TRBJ1-2	TRBV6-5	.	CASSYSVENNYGYTF	TGTGCCAGCAGTTACTCGGTAGAGAACAACTATGGCTACACCTTC
.	TRBJ1-1	TRBV4-1	.	CASSHSRQLRNTEAFF	TGCGCCAGCAGCCATTCGAGACAGCTCCGGAACACTGAAGCTTTCTTT
.	TRBJ1-5	TRBV9	.	CASSDGGGGGNQPQHF	TGTGCCAGCAGCGATGGTGGGGGAGGTGGCAATCAGCCCCAGCATTTT
.	TRBJ2-1	TRBV7-3	.	CASSSGSYNEQFF	TGTGCCAGCAGCTCGGGATCCTACAATGAGCAGTTCTTC